The 24 T cell receptor beta chains listed next were all sequenced from one sample in a study of T cell responses to AZD1222 COVID-19 vaccine. Clones were read by immunoSEQ multiplex PCR, and TCRdb kept only the in-frame ones, dropping some. The table shows under 200,000 clones, with around nine tenths occurring only once. The source material was peripheral blood, sampled on day 0 of AZD1222 vaccination. The receptor set was obtained from an adult in good health.

V gene TRBV6-5 combines with J gene TRBJ1-5; the D gene is possibly TRBD1 (6 bases). Germline V gives CDR1 MNHEY, CDR2 SVGAGI. Trimming pared 4 bases from V and 6 bases from J, leaving 13 bases between. This CDR3 comprises 14 residues. The CDR3 DNA reads as TGTGCCAGCAGTTTGGACAGCGGAGGTCAGCCCCAGCATTTT. Encoded protein: CASSLDSGGQPQHF.

The chain recombines TRBV6-6 with TRBJ1-5; 10 bases are a match to TRBD1. Trimming at V came to 6 bases and at J to 8 bases, leaving 4 bases not matched to a gene. This CDR3 has 13 amino acids. Germline CDR1 is MNHNY and CDR2 is SVGAGI (reference sequence). CDR3 in DNA: TGTGCCAGCAGGGGACAGGGGAGGGAGCCCCAGCATTTT. Encoded protein: CASRGQGREPQHF.

The rearrangement joins TRBV6-5 to TRBJ2-7; D is possibly TRBD1 (5 bases). V lost 8 bases to trimming and J lost 3 bases, with 17 bases between them. This CDR3 spans 14 amino acids. Germline CDR1 MNHEY, CDR2 SVGAGI. CDR3 DNA: TGTGCCAGCTGGTCGGGTGGGGCTTTCTACGAGCAGTACTTC. Amino acids: CASWSGGAFYEQYF.

On this clone: The sample holds other DNA sequences that translate to the same CDR3. The chain couples TRBV25-1 to TRBJ2-5; D gene uncertain. CDR3 length: 10 amino acids. CDR1 and CDR2 (germline): MGHDK, SYGVNS. Between the trimmed V and J ends, which lost 7 bases and 4 bases, there was a span of 4 bases. The CDR3 sequence: CASIGETQYF. CDR3 DNA: TGTGCCAGCATAGGAGAGACCCAGTACTTC. Based on the CDR3 plus reference TRBV25-1 and TRBJ2-5, the full variable domain is EADIYQTPRYLVIGTGKKITLECSQTMGHDKMYWYQQDPGMELHLIHYSYGVNSTEKGDLSSESTVSRIRTEHFPLTLESARPSHTSQYLCASIGETQYFGPGTRLLVL.

The J gene is TRBJ2-1, the V gene TRBV7-8, with TRBD2 matching over 16 bases. Losses at the gene ends were 5 bases for V and 6 bases for J; bases not matched to a gene: 22. The CDR3 is 22 amino acids. CDR1 is SGHVS and CDR2 is FQNEAQ in the germline V gene. The DNA of the CDR3 is TGTGCCAGCAGCATTACGGGACAGACCGGGACTAGCGGGAGGGGGAGAGCCAATGAGCAGTTCTTC. It is translated as CASSITGQTGTSGRGRANEQFF.

This chain joins TRBV27 and TRBJ1-1; D might be TRBD1 (6 bases). The CDR3 is made up of 17 amino acids. Trimming left V 6 bases short and J 2 bases short, with 22 bases between. Germline CDR1 is MNHEY and CDR2 is SMNVEV (reference sequence). The CDR3: CASSSGQIDPQNTEAFF. For the CDR3, the DNA is TGTGCCAGCAGCTCCGGACAGATAGACCCCCAAAACACTGAAGCTTTCTTT.

Only one count was recorded for this clone. The J gene is TRBJ1-4, the V gene TRBV5-5; TRBD1 agrees at 7 bases. CDR3 length: 15 residues. From germline, CDR1 is SGHKS and CDR2 YYEKEE (reference sequence). Trimming at V came to 1 base and at J to 7 bases, leaving 7 bases not matched to a gene. The CDR3 DNA reads as TGTGCCAGCAGCTTGCCCAGGGGGGGCCCTGAAAAACTGTTTTTT. Translating it yields CASSLPRGGPEKLFF.

This chain uses TRBV5-8 with TRBJ2-5; tentative D call: TRBD2 (6 bases). The length of the CDR3 is 17 residues. Germline V gene data show CDR1 as SGHTS and CDR2 as YDEGEE. The ends were cut back, 4 bases at V and 5 bases at J, with 24 bases in the middle. The CDR3 sequence is CASSPKSGTPKQETQYF. The CDR3 nucleotides are TGTGCCAGCAGCCCCAAGTCGGGGACTCCCAAACAGGAGACCCAGTACTTC.

The V call is TRBV4-1, the J call TRBJ2-1; 9 nucleotides align to TRBD1. V was pared by 1 base and J by 6 bases, with 4 bases of the junction left unmatched. Germline V gene data show CDR1 as MGHRA and CDR2 as YSYEKL. This CDR3 is built from 15 residues. DNA for the CDR3: TGCGCCAGCAGCCAAGGAGGGACAGGGTCCAATGAGCAGTTCTTC. As protein: CASSQGGTGSNEQFF.

The chain is built from TRBV2 and TRBJ1-3; D perhaps matches TRBD1 (6 bases). V lost 7 bases to trimming and J lost 4 bases, with 14 bases between them. Germline-derived CDR1 and CDR2 are SNHLY and FYNNEI. The CDR3 is 14 amino acids. The CDR3, as DNA: TGTGCCAGCACCGAAGGAGGACAGGGAAACACCATATATTTT. Amino acid sequence: CASTEGGQGNTIYF. The full variable domain, in which reference TRBV2 and TRBJ1-3 provide the parts outside the CDR3, is EPEVTQTPSHQVTQMGQEVILRCVPISNHLYFYWYRQILGQKVEFLVSFYNNEISEKSEIFDDQFSVERPDGSNFTLKIRSTKLEDSAMYFCASTEGGQGNTIYFGEGSWLTVV.

In DNA form, the CDR3 reads TGCGCCAGCAGTGGTGGGGGGAATTATGGCTACACCTTC. It specifies CASSGGGNYGYTF. The V gene is TRBV10-2, the J gene TRBJ1-2; maybe TRBD1 (5 bases). The CDR3 runs to 13 residues. V gave up 4 bases and J gave up 5 bases, with 11 bases separating them. CDR1 is WSHSY and CDR2 is SAAADI in the germline V gene.

The V call is TRBV5-4, the J call TRBJ2-7, with a weak D call TRBD1 (5 bases). Trimming stripped 3 bases from V and 5 bases from J, with 21 bases between. The CDR3 consists of 16 residues. Germline CDR1 is SGHNT and CDR2 is YYREEE (reference sequence). In nucleotides, the CDR3 is TGTGCCAGCAGCTCTGGGATAGCCACAGGACGTGACGAGCAGTACTTC. Translation: CASSSGIATGRDEQYF.

The gene calls are TRBV6-6 and TRBJ2-5; D remains ambiguous. Trimming took off 7 bases at V and 5 bases at J, with 8 bases between the two ends. Per germline, CDR1 MNHNY and CDR2 SVGAGI (reference sequence). The CDR3 has 11 amino acids. The CDR3 sequence: CASKSGETQYF. CDR3 sequence (DNA): TGTGCCAGCAAATCCGGGGAGACCCAGTACTTC.

This sequence joins TRBV30 and TRBJ1-1; D not resolved. Germline CDR1 and CDR2: GTSNPN and SVGIG (reference sequence). The CDR3 sequence is 13 residues long. The CDR3 here is CARRAQTNTEAFF. The CDR3 DNA is TGTGCTCGAAGGGCCCAGACGAACACTGAAGCTTTCTTT.

This clone has a count of ten or more. The chain joins TRBV12-3 or TRBV12-4 to TRBJ2-7; D gene ambiguous. Trimming shortened V by 5 bases and J by 5 bases, and 10 bases separated the two germline ends. This CDR3 contains 12 residues. This CDR3 is CASSPRVDEQYF. The CDR3 DNA follows: TGTGCCAGCAGTCCTAGGGTGGACGAGCAGTACTTC.

This CDR3 reads CASTSQGTGGKNIQYF. CDR3 nucleotides: TGTGCCAGCACCAGCCAGGGAACGGGTGGTAAAAACATTCAGTACTTC. This chain uses TRBV28 with TRBJ2-4; D possibly corresponds to TRBD1 (5 bases). V shed 7 bases and J shed 4 bases, with 20 bases lying between them. This CDR3 contains 16 residues. Germline loops: CDR1 MDHEN, CDR2 SYDVKM.

The chain employs TRBV12-1 and TRBJ1-1. TRBV12-1 is assigned pseudogene status. CDR3 length: 16 amino acids. CDR3 sequence reads: CASSFPGKARGTEAFF. In DNA, the CDR3 is TGTGCCAGCAGCTTTCCAGGGAAGGCCCGGGGCACTGAAGCTTTCTTT.

The chain uses TRBV29-1 and TRBJ1-2; no clear D gene. Germline V CDR1 and CDR2: SQVTM, ANQGSEA. The CDR3 length is 14 residues. V was trimmed by 4 bases and J by 1 base, leaving 13 bases between them. The CDR3 region is CSVAEGLSNYGYTF. DNA for the CDR3: TGCAGCGTTGCGGAAGGGTTAAGTAACTATGGCTACACCTTC.

The V call is TRBV9, the J call TRBJ2-2; perhaps TRBD1 as D (6 bases). V dropped 4 bases and J dropped 1 base, with 8 bases sitting between them. CDR1 and CDR2 (germline): SGDLS, YYNGEE. CDR3 length equals 14 residues. CDR3 nucleotide sequence: TGTGCCAGCAGCCCGGGACAGAACACCGGGGAGCTGTTTTTT. Residues: CASSPGQNTGELFF.

The CDR3 loop is CASRPTGAYEQYF. CDR3 nucleotides: TGTGCCAGCCGGCCCACAGGGGCCTACGAGCAGTACTTC. The chain couples TRBV6-5 to TRBJ2-7, with 7 bases fitting TRBD1. The junction had 6 bases not matched to a gene; V was cut back by 8 bases and J by 2 bases. Germline loops: CDR1 MNHEY, CDR2 SVGAGI. This CDR3 has 13 amino acids.

V is TRBV15 and J is TRBJ1-4; tentatively, D is TRBD1 (5 bases). Germline values: CDR1 LNHNV, CDR2 YYDKDF (reference sequence). The V end lost 3 bases, the J end lost 4 bases, and 9 bases lay between the germline ends. The CDR3 runs to 14 residues. In nucleotides, the CDR3 is TGTGCCACCAGCAGGGACACCTATAATGAAAAACTGTTTTTT. Protein sequence: CATSRDTYNEKLFF.

V usage is TRBV7-3 and J usage is TRBJ1-2, with 9 bases fitting TRBD1. The CDR3 totals 13 residues. The trim removed 4 bases at V and 8 bases at J, leaving 5 bases unmatched. CDR1 and CDR2 (germline): SGHTA, FQGTGA. CDR3 amino acids: CASSSRQGDGYTF. The CDR3 DNA follows: TGTGCCAGCAGCTCAAGACAGGGGGACGGCTACACCTTC. The complete variable domain, with remaining parts taken from reference TRBV7-3 and TRBJ1-2, reads GAGVSQTPSNKVTEKGKYVELRCDPISGHTALYWYRQSLGQGPEFLIYFQGTGAADDSGLPNDRFFAVRPEGSVSTLKIQRTERGDSAVYLCASSSRQGDGYTFGSGTRLTVV.

The chain combines TRBV21-1 with TRBJ1-2; the table names TRBD1, a call not compared with the DNA. TRBV21-1 is termed a pseudogene. This CDR3 is built from 14 residues. The CDR3 bases are TGTGCCAGCAGCTATCAAGACAGTAACTATGGCTACACCTTC. Amino acid sequence: CASSYQDSNYGYTF.

The V call is TRBV3-1 (or the pseudogene TRBV3-2), the J call TRBJ1-2; 12 nucleotides match TRBD1. Germline V gene lookup returns CDR1 LGHDT and CDR2 YNNKEL (reference sequence). This CDR3 comprises 14 residues. V shed 1 base, J shed 8 bases, and the junction held 2 bases outside the gene matches. CDR3: CASSQAGTGGGYTF. The CDR3, as DNA: TGTGCCAGCAGCCAAGCCGGGACAGGGGGCGGCTACACCTTC.